This T cell receptor (beta chain) emerged from a study of CD8 T cells in Susac syndrome. Overall study: Active disease was present in about 6 of the sequenced Susac syndrome patients, whereas roughly 8 of them were in remission. Study-wide points: The peak of CD8+ clonal expansion in Susac was seen in TEMRA cells and active patients.

The CDR3 spans 15 residues. V trimming: 2 bases; J trimming: 2 bases; junction bases outside the gene matches: 4. CDR1 SGDLS and CDR2 YYNGEE come from the germline V gene. Note on this clonotype: The antigen remains unidentified.

Random hexamers were used to reverse transcribe the RNA input (about 0.45 to 1 ug). TCRdb re-derived calls from the immunoSEQ multiplex PCR reads in MiXCR, one entry per CDR3 protein. The top ten clones hold roughly 0.38% of a sample with more than 80,000 distinct CDR3 sequences, approximately 93% of them seen once. Sequencing of TCR beta covered CD8+ and CD4+ T cells obtained from blood. TEMRA cells were FACS-enriched, unlike CD8+ and CD4+ T cells, which were negatively isolated. The sequencing input was CD8+ T cells from PBMCs. The TCR originated in a human donor with Susac syndrome. The V call is TRBV9, the J call TRBJ2-5; 9 nucleotides agree with TRBD2. DNA for the CDR3: TGTGCCAGCAGCGTTGCTAGCGGGGCTCAAGAGACCCAGTACTTC. Translation gives CASSVASGAQETQYF.